Described below is a single T cell receptor (beta chain) sequence and its context. With 1 base removed from V and 7 bases from J, the gap between germline ends came to 8 bases. From germline, CDR1 is SGHTA and CDR2 FQGNSA. This CDR3 region has 14 residues. Authors' analysis steps: Amplification with reference gene primers provided the estimates of nucleated cell counts. Some clones are missing from TCRdb's copy, which holds only in-frame ones; the method was immunoSEQ multiplex PCR. Clone size and the V and J calls come from that table; the DNA yielded D and trimming. The sample lists 55,000 to 90,000 clones, around 86% occurring once. These data belong to a study of blood T cell repertoires in COVID-19. Study in general: Sites across the United States, Italy and Spain contributed samples from acute and convalescent COVID-19. Sources were T cells, B-cell-depleted T cells, or PBMCs; the material itself was cDNA or gDNA.

This chain connects TRBV7-2 to TRBJ1-6, with D uncertain. The sample was peripheral blood. This clonotype was sampled from a man aged 65 to 79 with active COVID-19. The CDR3, as DNA: TGTGCCAGCAGCTTAGGGGCCAAAAATTCACCCCTCCACTTT. Its protein product is CASSLGAKNSPLHF.